This T cell receptor (beta chain) is from a study of T-cell reconstitution after alpha-beta-depleted transplantation in children. The CDR3 contains 15 residues. V was trimmed by 0 bases and J by 1 base, leaving 10 bases between them. Germline CDR1 GTSNPN, CDR2 SVGIG (reference sequence). The library targeted TCRbeta and was prepared with unique molecular identifiers. TCRdb fed the PCR reads into MiXCR, producing one record per CDR3 protein. The table includes some 260,000 distinct CDR3 sequences, roughly a quarter detected once. Study-level points and caveats: Elevated TCRbeta diversity at day 60 was traced, in some patients, to surviving recipient T cells and thymic progenitors. As was reported, about two months after transplant, alpha-beta T cells came from several hundred expanded graft clones. Most T-cell counts and diversity one year after the transplant came from T cells that were newly produced.

In regard to this clonotype: The antigen is not known.

V gene TRBV30 combines with J gene TRBJ2-1; D is possibly TRBD2 (6 bases). The clonotype originates from a female patient between 2 and 15 years old who had a stem cell transplant for congenital amegakaryocytic thrombocytopenia, so the T cells may come from the graft donor. Source: PBMCs, mostly from graft donor cells, taken 360 days after TCRalphabeta/CD19-depleted stem cell transplant. Here the CDR3 reads CAWSVTSNSYNEQFF. CDR3 sequence (DNA): TGTGCCTGGAGTGTAACTAGCAATTCCTACAATGAGCAGTTCTTC.